These T cell receptor beta chains were read from a single sample in a study of T cell responses to AZD1222 COVID-19 vaccine. Profiling relied on immunoSEQ multiplex PCR, and the TCRdb table lists in-frame clones only, not all of them. The table lists around 100,000 clones, approximately 86% of them singletons. The sequences come from peripheral blood, collected 28 days after the second dose of the MenACWY control vaccine. The receptors shown here come from an adult who received the MenACWY meningococcal vaccine as a control. Each CDR3 is given with its conserved first and last residue. Fields, in order: CDR3 DNA, CDR3 protein, J gene, clone size, D gene, V gene. A D gene is named only where the DNA matches it firmly. Where a row states a size, it is once, few, many or the class of an expanded clone; other rows omit it.

cdr3_nt: TGTGCCAGCTCACTTCCACCTGGGACTAGCGGACTCACAGATACGCAGTATTTT
cdr3_aa: CASSLPPGTSGLTDTQYF
j_call: TRBJ2-3
clone_size: .
d_call: TRBD2
v_call: TRBV18

cdr3_nt: TGTGCCAGCAGAGGGACAGGGGGTAATGAAAAACTGTTTTTT
cdr3_aa: CASRGTGGNEKLFF
j_call: TRBJ1-4
clone_size: .
d_call: TRBD1
v_call: TRBV25-1

cdr3_nt: TGTGCCAGCAGCAAAAAGGTGAAGACAGGCCATGGCTACACCTTC
cdr3_aa: CASSKKVKTGHGYTF
j_call: TRBJ1-2
clone_size: .
d_call: .
v_call: TRBV21-1

cdr3_nt: TGTGCCAGCAGTAGACAGGGAAACTATGGCTACACCTTC
cdr3_aa: CASSRQGNYGYTF
j_call: TRBJ1-2
clone_size: .
d_call: TRBD1
v_call: TRBV6-2/TRBV6-3

cdr3_nt: TGTGCCAGCAGCTTCGGACAGACTCAAGAGACCCAGTACTTC
cdr3_aa: CASSFGQTQETQYF
j_call: TRBJ2-5
clone_size: .
d_call: .
v_call: TRBV7-2

cdr3_nt: TGTGCCAGCAGTGTGACAGTGATGAACACTGAAGCTTTCTTT
cdr3_aa: CASSVTVMNTEAFF
j_call: TRBJ1-1
clone_size: .
d_call: .
v_call: TRBV7-2

cdr3_nt: TGTGCCAGCAGTGCGCGGGACAGCACCTACGAGCAGTACTTC
cdr3_aa: CASSARDSTYEQYF
j_call: TRBJ2-7
clone_size: .
d_call: .
v_call: TRBV28

cdr3_nt: TGTGCCAGCAGCTTGACCGGGACAGGGGCCTATGGCTACACCTTC
cdr3_aa: CASSLTGTGAYGYTF
j_call: TRBJ1-2
clone_size: .
d_call: TRBD1
v_call: TRBV5-8

cdr3_nt: TGCGCCAGCAGCCAAGCTAACAGGAGAATCTATGGCTACACCTTC
cdr3_aa: CASSQANRRIYGYTF
j_call: TRBJ1-2
clone_size: .
d_call: .
v_call: TRBV4-1

cdr3_nt: TGCGCCAGCAGCCAAGTCCACGGGGCCTCCTACGAGCAGTACTTC
cdr3_aa: CASSQVHGASYEQYF
j_call: TRBJ2-7
clone_size: few
d_call: .
v_call: TRBV4-3

cdr3_nt: TGTGCCAGCAGCAAAAAGCCGGGGGCGGTTTATGGCTACACCTTC
cdr3_aa: CASSKKPGAVYGYTF
j_call: TRBJ1-2
clone_size: .
d_call: .
v_call: TRBV21-1

cdr3_nt: TGTGCCATCAGTGCCGGGGGTCAGCATGAAAAACTGTTTTTT
cdr3_aa: CAISAGGQHEKLFF
j_call: TRBJ1-4
clone_size: .
d_call: .
v_call: TRBV10-3

cdr3_nt: TGTGCCAGCCGGGGGGGCACGGGCACTGAAGCTTTCTTT
cdr3_aa: CASRGGTGTEAFF
j_call: TRBJ1-1
clone_size: .
d_call: .
v_call: TRBV28

cdr3_nt: TGTGCCAGCAGTTACACAGGGACAGATTCACCCCTCCACTTT
cdr3_aa: CASSYTGTDSPLHF
j_call: TRBJ1-6
clone_size: .
d_call: TRBD1
v_call: TRBV6-6

cdr3_nt: TGTGCCAGCAGCTTGGCTCTGAACACCGGGGAGCTGTTTTTT
cdr3_aa: CASSLALNTGELFF
j_call: TRBJ2-2
clone_size: .
d_call: .
v_call: TRBV5-4

cdr3_nt: TGTGCCAGCAGCCCTAGGGCGGGAGCAACTAATGAAAAACTGTTTTTT
cdr3_aa: CASSPRAGATNEKLFF
j_call: TRBJ1-4
clone_size: .
d_call: .
v_call: TRBV7-6

cdr3_nt: TGCGCCAGCAGCTTGCAAGGAGCTGGAAACACCATATATTTT
cdr3_aa: CASSLQGAGNTIYF
j_call: TRBJ1-3
clone_size: .
d_call: .
v_call: TRBV5-1

cdr3_nt: TGTGCCAGCTCACCACTTGGACAGGGAGGAACTGGAAACACCATATATTTT
cdr3_aa: CASSPLGQGGTGNTIYF
j_call: TRBJ1-3
clone_size: .
d_call: TRBD1
v_call: TRBV18

cdr3_nt: TGTGCCAGCAGCTTAGGACAGGGATATAGCAATCAGCCCCAGCATTTT
cdr3_aa: CASSLGQGYSNQPQHF
j_call: TRBJ1-5
clone_size: .
d_call: TRBD1
v_call: TRBV5-5

cdr3_nt: TGCGCCAGCAGCCAAGGGGGGAGTTCACCCCTCCACTTT
cdr3_aa: CASSQGGSSPLHF
j_call: TRBJ1-6
clone_size: .
d_call: .
v_call: TRBV4-1

cdr3_nt: TGTGCCTGGAAAAAAGAGACCCAGTACTTC
cdr3_aa: CAWKKETQYF
j_call: TRBJ2-5
clone_size: .
d_call: .
v_call: TRBV30

cdr3_nt: TGTGCCACCAGTGATTTTGTGGGAAAACTGTTTTTT
cdr3_aa: CATSDFVGKLFF
j_call: TRBJ1-4
clone_size: .
d_call: .
v_call: TRBV24-1

cdr3_nt: TGTGCCAGCCGGGGAATGGCCCAGGACACTGAAGCTTTCTTT
cdr3_aa: CASRGMAQDTEAFF
j_call: TRBJ1-1
clone_size: .
d_call: .
v_call: TRBV6-5

cdr3_nt: TGTGCCAGCAGCTTAGGAGGGGGGCGCTCCTACAATGAGCAGTTCTTC
cdr3_aa: CASSLGGGRSYNEQFF
j_call: TRBJ2-1
clone_size: .
d_call: .
v_call: TRBV7-9

cdr3_nt: TGCGCCAGCAGCTTGGCTAGCGGCAATGAGCAGTTCTTC
cdr3_aa: CASSLASGNEQFF
j_call: TRBJ2-1
clone_size: .
d_call: TRBD2
v_call: TRBV5-1

cdr3_nt: TGTGCCAGCAGCGACGACCGGGACAGGAGCACAGATACGCAGTATTTT
cdr3_aa: CASSDDRDRSTDTQYF
j_call: TRBJ2-3
clone_size: .
d_call: TRBD1
v_call: TRBV11-2

cdr3_nt: TGTGCCACCAGCAGAGATGGGGGGATGGAGACCCAGTACTTC
cdr3_aa: CATSRDGGMETQYF
j_call: TRBJ2-5
clone_size: .
d_call: .
v_call: TRBV15

cdr3_nt: TGTGCCAGCAGCTTAGCACCGGGACAGGGGGACACCGGGGAGCTGTTTTTT
cdr3_aa: CASSLAPGQGDTGELFF
j_call: TRBJ2-2
clone_size: .
d_call: TRBD1
v_call: TRBV7-6

cdr3_nt: TGTGCCAGCAGGAAACCGGGACAGCTGAACAATGAGCAGTTCTTC
cdr3_aa: CASRKPGQLNNEQFF
j_call: TRBJ2-1
clone_size: .
d_call: TRBD1
v_call: TRBV6-5

cdr3_nt: TGTGCCAGCAGCTTAGATCCCACCCAGACGGGAAAACTGTTTTTT
cdr3_aa: CASSLDPTQTGKLFF
j_call: TRBJ1-4
clone_size: .
d_call: .
v_call: TRBV7-2